The rows below give T cell receptor beta chains drawn from one sample of a study of cytomegalovirus exposure and HLA in healthy donors. The data were produced by immunoSEQ multiplex PCR, yet TCRdb's version contains in-frame clones alone and is incomplete. This table holds 90,000 or so clones, approximately 79% found once. The specimen was PBMCs. These receptors all stem from a female donor in good health and CMV-seronegative. CDR3s include the opening cysteine and the closing phenylalanine or tryptophan.

v_call cdr3_aa
TRBV5-1 CASSLDGKETQYF
TRBV21-1 CASSNRQGSHEKLFF
TRBV7-8 CASSSRDRAYYGYTF
TRBV9 CASSQTAISGNTIYF
TRBV5-1 CASSGHISGANVLTF
TRBV19 CASSIGGAYGYTF
TRBV7-2 CASSSLAGGPNEQFF
TRBV19 CASSSTGLGNTEAFF
TRBV7-9 CASSLGAYGYTF
TRBV25-1 CASKDPYSYTF